The sequence of this T cell receptor (beta chain) was determined in a study of stem cell transplantation in POMP-related autoinflammatory disease. As for the study in general: Before transplant, CD4+ T cells skewed naive and CD8+ proportions were low.

Trimming at V came to 4 bases and at J to 8 bases, leaving 8 bases not matched to a gene. This CDR3 contains 14 residues. Germline V CDR1 and CDR2: SGHRS, YFSETQ. Clones were read by immunoSEQ multiplex PCR, and TCRdb kept only the in-frame ones, dropping some. The repertoire has about 1,300 clones, 83% of them found once; the top ten carry more than 3.5%. The source material was CD4+ follicular helper T cells (Tfh) from PBMCs, sampled before stem cell transplantation. This chain connects TRBV5-1 to TRBJ2-1; 8 bases map to TRBD2. This clonotype was obtained from a human donor with POMP-related autoinflammation and immune dysregulation (PRAID). This chain's CDR3 is CASSMGLVAHEQFF. For the CDR3, the DNA is TGCGCCAGCAGCATGGGACTAGTGGCCCATGAGCAGTTCTTC.